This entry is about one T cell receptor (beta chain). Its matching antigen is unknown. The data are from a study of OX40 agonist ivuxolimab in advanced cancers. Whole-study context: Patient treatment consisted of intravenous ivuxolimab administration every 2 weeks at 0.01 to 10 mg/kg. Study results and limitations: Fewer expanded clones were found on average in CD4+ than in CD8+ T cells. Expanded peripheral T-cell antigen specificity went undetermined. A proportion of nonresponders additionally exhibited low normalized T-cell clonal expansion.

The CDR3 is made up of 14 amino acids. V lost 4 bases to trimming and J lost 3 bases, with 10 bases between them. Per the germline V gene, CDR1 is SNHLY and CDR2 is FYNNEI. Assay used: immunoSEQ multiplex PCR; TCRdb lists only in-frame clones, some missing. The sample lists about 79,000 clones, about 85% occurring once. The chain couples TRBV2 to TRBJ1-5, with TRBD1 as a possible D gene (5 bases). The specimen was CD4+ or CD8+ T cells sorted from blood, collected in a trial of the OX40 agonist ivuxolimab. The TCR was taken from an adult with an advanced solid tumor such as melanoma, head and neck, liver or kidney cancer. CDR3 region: CASSGQGVNQPQHF. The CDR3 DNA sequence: TGTGCCAGCAGTGGGCAGGGCGTCAATCAGCCCCAGCATTTT.